The 17 T cell receptor beta chains below were found in one sample sequenced in a study of blood T cell repertoires in COVID-19. The table came from immunoSEQ multiplex PCR; TCRdb's copy has only in-frame clones and leaves some out. This sample has approximately 10,000 clones; about 90% occur once, and the top ten carry under 6%. Source material: peripheral blood. All receptors derive from a human donor in a cohort sampled during active COVID-19.

This rearrangement joins TRBV28 to TRBJ2-7; no clear D gene. Germline V gives CDR1 MDHEN, CDR2 SYDVKM. V shed 4 bases and J shed 5 bases, with 9 bases lying between them. This CDR3 region has 12 residues. CDR3 DNA: TGTGCCAGCAGTTCGGGTGTCCACGAGCAGTACTTC. It yields the protein CASSSGVHEQYF.

V is TRBV6-2 or TRBV6-3 and J is TRBJ2-1, with TRBD2 matching over 7 bases. V was pared by 5 bases and J by 2 bases, with 9 bases of the junction left unmatched. CDR3 length equals 16 residues. Germline V CDR1 and CDR2: MNHEY, SVGEGT. The CDR3: CASSTASGTPYNEQFF. The CDR3 coding sequence is TGTGCCAGCAGTACCGCTAGCGGTACCCCCTACAATGAGCAGTTCTTC.

This chain uses TRBV28 with TRBJ2-6; D possibly corresponds to TRBD1 (5 bases). The germline V gene has CDR1 MDHEN and CDR2 SYDVKM. The CDR3 spans 15 residues. Trimming left V 5 bases short and J 0 bases short, with 8 bases between. Written as DNA, the CDR3 is TGTGCCAGCAGTCCCGACAGCTCTGGGGCCAACGTCCTGACTTTC. It is translated as CASSPDSSGANVLTF.

The genes are TRBV30 and TRBJ2-7; tentatively, D is TRBD2 (6 bases). The CDR3 contains 14 residues. Trimming stripped 0 bases from V and 5 bases from J, with 14 bases between. In germline, CDR1 is GTSNPN, CDR2 SVGIG (reference sequence). In DNA, the CDR3 is TGTGCCTGGAGTGTAGGGCCGGGGGTGGACGAGCAGTACTTC. This encodes CAWSVGPGVDEQYF.

The V gene is TRBV5-1, the J gene TRBJ2-3; TRBD2 might be the D (5 bases). The CDR3 contains 14 residues. Trimming took 9 bases from V and 4 from J, leaving 18 bases between them. From germline, CDR1 is SGHRS and CDR2 YFSETQ. CDR3 loop: CATTPQRGSDTQYF. CDR3 bases: TGCGCCACCACCCCCCAGCGAGGGTCAGATACGCAGTATTTT.

In this sample, this clone turned up once. CDR3: CASSLGRGAGATQETQYF. The CDR3 nucleotides are TGTGCCAGCAGTTTGGGCAGGGGAGCAGGGGCTACCCAAGAGACCCAGTACTTC. J is TRBJ2-5 and V is TRBV27; a possible D gene is TRBD1 (6 bases). Germline V gene lookup returns CDR1 MNHEY and CDR2 SMNVEV (reference sequence). Trimming pared 3 bases from V and 1 base from J, leaving 21 bases between. There are 18 residues in the CDR3.

For the CDR3, the DNA is TGCAGCGTTTCCGCAGCGGGGCAGGGGACCGGGGAGCTGTTTTTT. This codes for CSVSAAGQGTGELFF. V and J are TRBV29-1 and TRBJ2-2, with D perhaps TRBD2 (7 bases). Between the trimmed V and J ends, which lost 5 bases and 5 bases, there was a span of 18 bases. The CDR3 contains 15 residues. The germline gives CDR1 SQVTM, CDR2 ANQGSEA.

V gene TRBV6-5 combines with J gene TRBJ1-1; no definite D call. From germline, CDR1 is MNHEY and CDR2 SVGAGI. This CDR3 has 15 residues. Deletions cut 5 bases from V and 4 bases from J, with 17 bases between. The CDR3 DNA sequence: TGTGCCAGCAGTCTTAGTCCGGAGTTTAGCACTGAAGCTTTCTTT. Encoded protein: CASSLSPEFSTEAFF.

The rearrangement links TRBV11-3 to TRBJ2-3; D not resolved. Trimming shortened V by 5 bases and J by 4 bases, and 7 bases separated the two germline ends. The CDR3 has 12 residues. Germline V gene data show CDR1 as SGHNT and CDR2 as YENEEA. DNA for the CDR3: TGTGCCAGCAGCAGCGACTCAGATACGCAGTATTTT. Its protein is CASSSDSDTQYF.

This clone was seen only once. The chain links TRBV18 to TRBJ2-2; the D is unclear. V gave up 5 bases and J gave up 6 bases, with 19 bases separating them. The CDR3 has 16 residues. CDR1 is KGHSH and CDR2 is LQKENI in the germline V gene. In nucleotides, the CDR3 is TGTGCCAGCTCAATGGCGGAGCATGCCCGCGCCGGGGAGCTGTTTTTT. Protein: CASSMAEHARAGELFF.

This clone was seen a handful of times. The chain employs TRBV19 and TRBJ1-2; D gene unclear. Germline V lookup: CDR1 LNHDA, CDR2 SQIVND (reference sequence). The germline V and J ends were trimmed by 5 bases and 8 bases, with 21 bases remaining between them. CDR3 length equals 15 residues. CDR3 residues: CASSGFPGPPGGYTF. The CDR3 DNA reads TGTGCCAGTAGTGGATTTCCGGGCCCCCCGGGGGGCTACACCTTC.

The chain combines TRBV5-1 with TRBJ1-6; 8 nucleotides line up with TRBD1. The CDR3 loop spans 14 amino acids. The germline V gene has CDR1 SGHRS and CDR2 YFSETQ. V dropped 2 bases and J dropped 9; count of bases not matched to a gene: 4. The CDR3 DNA is TGCGCCAGCAGCTTCCAGGGGGCGGGTTCACCCCTCCACTTT. Amino acids: CASSFQGAGSPLHF.

The V and J genes are TRBV5-1 and TRBJ2-7; 8 nucleotides line up with TRBD1. The CDR3 totals 15 residues. The V and J ends lost 3 bases and 2 bases, in that order; junction bases with no gene match: 7. Germline V gives CDR1 SGHRS, CDR2 YFSETQ. DNA of the CDR3: TGCGCCAGCAGCTCCACAGGGGGTGCAACCTACGAGCAGTACTTC. Residues: CASSSTGGATYEQYF.

This chain uses TRBV25-1 with TRBJ2-5; TRBD2 matches 11 bases. Germline trimming cut 5 bases from V and 5 bases from J; bases unmatched to any gene: 7. The CDR3 is 15 amino acids. From germline, CDR1 is MGHDK and CDR2 SYGVNS. CDR3 in amino acids: CASSLIAGGGETQYF. In nucleotides, the CDR3 is TGTGCCAGCAGTTTGATAGCGGGAGGGGGGGAGACCCAGTACTTC.

The chain uses TRBV19 and TRBJ2-7; a weak D match, TRBD2 (6 bases). The germline V gene encodes CDR1 LNHDA and CDR2 SQIVND (reference sequence). With 6 bases removed from V and 6 bases from J, the gap between germline ends came to 12 bases. The CDR3 totals 12 residues. DNA for the CDR3: TGTGCCAGTAGCTCGACTAGTTCCGAGCAGTACTTC. Amino acid sequence: CASSSTSSEQYF. The full variable domain, completed using reference TRBV19 and TRBJ2-7, is DGGITQSPKYLFRKEGQNVTLSCEQNLNHDAMYWYRQDPGQGLRLIYYSQIVNDFQKGDIAEGYSVSREKKESFPLTVTSAQKNPTAFYLCASSSTSSEQYFGPGTRLTVT.

V and J are TRBV5-6 and TRBJ2-2, with 10 bases that match TRBD1. With 0 bases clipped from V and 7 bases from J, the junction kept 6 bases outside the gene matches. The CDR3 has 16 amino acids. Germline V gives CDR1 SGHDT, CDR2 YYEEEE. The CDR3 DNA reads as TGTGCCAGCAGCTTGGATGGACAGGGGGTTTTCGGGGAGCTGTTTTTT. Protein product: CASSLDGQGVFGELFF.

In DNA form, the CDR3 reads TGTGCCAGCAGCGGGGGCTTTTGGAACACCGGGGAGCTGTTTTTT. Encoded protein: CASSGGFWNTGELFF. This chain links TRBV11-2 with TRBJ2-2; possibly TRBD1 for D (6 bases). CDR1 SGHAT and CDR2 FQNNGV come from the germline V gene. The CDR3 has 15 amino acids. Trimming removed 5 bases from V and 1 base from J, with 11 bases in between.